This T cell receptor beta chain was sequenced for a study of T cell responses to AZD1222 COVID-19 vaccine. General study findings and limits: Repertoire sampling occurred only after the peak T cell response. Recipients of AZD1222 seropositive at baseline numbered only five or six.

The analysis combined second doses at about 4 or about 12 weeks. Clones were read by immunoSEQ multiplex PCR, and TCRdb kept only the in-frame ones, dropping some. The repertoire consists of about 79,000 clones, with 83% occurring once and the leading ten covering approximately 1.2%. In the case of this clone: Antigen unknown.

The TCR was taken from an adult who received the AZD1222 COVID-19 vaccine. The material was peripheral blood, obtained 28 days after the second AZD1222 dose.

The CDR3 protein is CASSNGAPVTDTQYF. DNA for the CDR3: TGTGCCAGCAGCAACGGTGCCCCAGTCACAGATACGCAGTATTTT. The genes are TRBV21-1 and TRBJ2-3. TRBV21-1 is an annotated pseudogene. The CDR3 length is 15 residues.